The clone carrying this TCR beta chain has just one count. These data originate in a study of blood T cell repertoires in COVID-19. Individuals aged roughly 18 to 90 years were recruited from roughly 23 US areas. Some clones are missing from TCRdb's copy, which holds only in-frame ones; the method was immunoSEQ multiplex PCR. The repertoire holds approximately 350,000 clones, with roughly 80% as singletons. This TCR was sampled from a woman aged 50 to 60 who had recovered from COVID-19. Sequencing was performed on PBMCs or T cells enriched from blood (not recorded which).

CDR3 DNA: TGTGCCACCCGAGGACTGGGATTCGAGCAGTACTTC. It encodes CATRGLGFEQYF. The V call is TRBV6-5, the J call TRBJ2-7; possible D gene TRBD2, 5 bases. V was pared by 10 bases and J by 6 bases, with 16 bases between. The CDR3 has 12 residues. Germline V gene lookup returns CDR1 MNHEY and CDR2 SVGAGI.